The 28 T cell receptor beta chains reported below all come from one sample, sequenced in a study of T-cell memory formation after mild COVID-19 (dated by TCRdb to the early 2020s). Library method: 5' RACE. For sequencing, an Illumina NovaSeq 6000 was employed. The public reads were reanalyzed by TCRdb: fastp trimming at Q25, MiXCR alignment, in-frame beta chains only. Merged by CDR3 protein, the rows form single entries marked with the most common genes and DNA. The sample table contains 450,000 to 650,000 distinct CDR3 sequences; only one count was recorded for about a sixth of them. The ten top clones hold 9.5% to 15% of the sample. Sequencing was performed on PBMCs or a T cell subset sorted from them (not recorded which). These receptors all stem from an adult woman who had mild COVID-19 (a few samples of this study predate the infection). The sample titles of this study are shuffled in the database, so cell type and time point are left out; the donor was told from shared clones.

This clonotype was recorded a few times. The V gene is TRBV2, the J gene TRBJ1-1; D gene unclear. Per germline, CDR1 SNHLY and CDR2 FYNNEI. The CDR3 loop spans 14 amino acids. Trimming removed 0 bases from V and 1 base from J, with 6 bases in between. CDR3 nucleotide sequence: TGTGCCAGCAGTGAAGCGCGTACGAACACTGAAGCTTTCTTT. Translating it yields CASSEARTNTEAFF.

The CDR3 DNA reads as TGTGCCAGCAGCTTCCAGGGGGCTGGCAATCAGCCCCAGCATTTT. Encoded protein: CASSFQGAGNQPQHF. The chain couples TRBV7-2 to TRBJ1-5; 8 bases map to TRBD1. Per the germline V gene, CDR1 is SGHTA and CDR2 is FQGNSA. This CDR3 region has 15 residues. J gave up 2 bases and V 3 bases, and 3 bases lay outside the gene matches.

This clonotype has a count of ten or more. The chain carries TRBV7-2 and TRBJ1-6; TRBD1 might be the D (5 bases). V was shortened by 3 bases and J by 7 bases, with 16 bases between the two germline ends. The CDR3 contains 16 residues. Germline lookup yields CDR1 SGHTA and CDR2 FQGNSA. The CDR3 nucleotides read TGTGCCAGCAGCTTCTCGCCCCAGGGTAGAAATTCACCCCTCCACTTT. It is translated as CASSFSPQGRNSPLHF. Supplemented by reference TRBV7-2 and TRBJ1-6, the full variable domain reads GAGVSQSPSNKVTEKGKDVELRCDPISGHTALYWYRQSLGQGLEFLIYFQGNSAPDKSGLPSDRFSAERTGGSVSTLTIQRTQQEDSAVYLCASSFSPQGRNSPLHFGNGTRLTVT.

J is TRBJ1-1 and V is TRBV3-1; D not certain. The length of the CDR3 is 14 residues. The V end was cut by 2 bases, the J end by 1 base, with 8 bases between. Germline V CDR1 and CDR2: LGHDT, YNNKEL (reference sequence). The CDR3 loop is CASSQRRQNTEAFF. CDR3 nucleotide sequence: TGTGCCAGCAGCCAAAGGCGGCAGAACACTGAAGCTTTCTTT.

The CDR3 DNA sequence: TGTGCCAGCAGCCGAGGACTAGCCTTCAAAAACATTCAGTACTTC. This codes for CASSRGLAFKNIQYF. The chain couples TRBV5-6 to TRBJ2-4, with 8 bases fitting TRBD2. The CDR3 has 15 amino acids. V dropped 4 bases and J dropped 3; count of bases not matched to a gene: 6. Looked up from germline, CDR1 is SGHDT and CDR2 is YYEEEE.

This clonotype came up a few times. The V call is TRBV3-1, the J call TRBJ2-1, with unresolved D. Germline CDR1 LGHDT, CDR2 YNNKEL (reference sequence). Deletions cut 3 bases from V and 5 bases from J, with 5 bases between. The CDR3 covers 12 residues. The CDR3 spells CASSHENNEQFF. DNA of the CDR3: TGTGCCAGCAGCCATGAGAACAATGAGCAGTTCTTC.

This clonotype was observed once. The V gene is TRBV9, the J gene TRBJ1-2, with a possible D match to TRBD1 (6 bases). Trimming took off 0 bases at V and 4 bases at J, with 16 bases between the two ends. This CDR3 has 16 residues. CDR1 is SGDLS, CDR2 YYNGEE, per germline. CDR3 nucleotides: TGTGCCAGCAGCGTAGGAGGGGGGCGGAATGGCTATGGCTACACCTTC. Amino acid sequence: CASSVGGGRNGYGYTF.

This clonotype came up many times. The chain is built from TRBV5-1 and TRBJ2-1; TRBD2 matches at 8 bases. The CDR3 is made up of 13 amino acids. Trimming removed 6 bases from V and 7 bases from J; junction bases left unmatched: 6. CDR1 is SGHRS and CDR2 is YFSETQ in the germline V gene. CDR3 amino acids: CASNPSGGNEQFF. The CDR3 bases are TGCGCCAGCAATCCGTCGGGGGGGAATGAGCAGTTCTTC.

This clonotype was counted only a few times. The chain links TRBV29-1 to TRBJ1-1, with D unclear. This CDR3 region has 13 residues. Looked up from germline, CDR1 is SQVTM and CDR2 is ANQGSEA. V was cut by 4 bases and J by 6 bases, with 15 bases left in between. Here the CDR3 DNA reads TGCAGCGTTGGGGCTCTGGGATCCGCTGAAGCTTTCTTT. Its protein product is CSVGALGSAEAFF.

This clonotype was counted between two and nine times. The chain carries TRBV6-2 or TRBV6-3 and TRBJ2-7; 12 bases match TRBD2. Germline V gene data show CDR1 as MNHEY and CDR2 as SVGEGT. The CDR3 covers 13 residues. The CDR3 DNA is TGTGCCAGCAGTCATCCAACTAGCGGGAGGCGGATAGTC. Amino acids: CASSHPTSGRRIV.

The chain is built from TRBV19 and TRBJ2-5; D is perhaps TRBD1 (6 bases). Trimming cost V 5 bases and J 5 bases, with 21 bases left between them. CDR3 length: 16 amino acids. The germline gives CDR1 LNHDA, CDR2 SQIVND (reference sequence). CDR3 residues: CASSSQQGISLETQYF. CDR3 nucleotide sequence: TGTGCCAGTAGTTCACAGCAGGGGATTTCGCTTGAGACCCAGTACTTC. The full variable domain, completed using reference TRBV19 and TRBJ2-5, is DGGITQSPKYLFRKEGQNVTLSCEQNLNHDAMYWYRQDPGQGLRLIYYSQIVNDFQKGDIAEGYSVSREKKESFPLTVTSAQKNPTAFYLCASSSQQGISLETQYFGPGTRLLVL.

This clonotype is a singleton in its sample. The CDR3 coding sequence is TGTGCCAGCAGCTCGAGAGATTGGACGGGAACCCAAGAGACCCAGTACTTC. Amino acids: CASSSRDWTGTQETQYF. This chain connects TRBV11-2 to TRBJ2-5; the D gene is possibly TRBD2 (5 bases). The germline V gene has CDR1 SGHAT and CDR2 FQNNGV. The CDR3 spans 17 residues. V lost 4 bases, J lost 1 base, and 19 bases lay in between.

CDR3 DNA: TGTGCCAGCAGTAGATGGGACAGGGACAGGAGGGAGCAGTTCTTC. This codes for CASSRWDRDRREQFF. V is TRBV12-3 or TRBV12-4 and J is TRBJ2-1; TRBD1 matches at 9 bases. V lost 5 bases, J lost 10 bases, and 12 bases stayed unmatched. The length of the CDR3 is 15 residues.

This rearrangement joins TRBV12-3 or TRBV12-4 to TRBJ1-1; 8 bases match TRBD1. The CDR3 runs to 13 residues. V shed 8 bases, J shed 13 bases, and the junction held 15 bases outside the gene matches. CDR3 bases: TGTGCCAGCCACAGGGGGGAGGGATTTTGGGATTTCTTT. Translation gives CASHRGEGFWDFF.

This clonotype was observed at least ten times. V is TRBV7-2 and J is TRBJ1-5; no reliable D call. V was pared by 5 bases and J by 11 bases, with 19 bases between. Germline assignment: CDR1 SGHTA and CDR2 FQGNSA. This CDR3 comprises 14 residues. Here the CDR3 DNA reads TGTGCCAGCAGCGAAAGGGTTGGGTTTTCGGCCCAGCATTTT. As protein: CASSERVGFSAQHF.

Only a few counts were recorded for this clonotype. This chain links TRBV28 with TRBJ2-1; TRBD1 matches 7 bases. Germline CDR1 and CDR2: MDHEN and SYDVKM. The CDR3 runs to 15 residues. J lost 2 bases, V lost 5 bases, and 6 bases had no gene match. CDR3 sequence (DNA): TGTGCCAGCAGTCGGGACAGTTTTACCTACAATGAGCAGTTCTTC. Translated, it gives CASSRDSFTYNEQFF.

This clonotype was seen a few times. The V call is TRBV12-3 or TRBV12-4, the J call TRBJ1-1; weak D call: TRBD1 (5 bases). This CDR3 contains 17 residues. The V gene lost 7 bases and the J gene lost 3 bases, with 24 bases spanning the gap. CDR3 in amino acids: CASTLGGRRYKDTEAFF. The CDR3 DNA sequence: TGTGCCAGCACCCTTGGGGGGAGGAGGTATAAGGACACTGAAGCTTTCTTT.

This clonotype was found a few times. The chain joins TRBV12-3 or TRBV12-4 to TRBJ2-5; D unresolved. The CDR3 consists of 13 residues. Trimming shortened V by 3 bases and J by 4 bases, and 9 bases separated the two germline ends. CDR3 amino acids: CASSFFLAETQYF. The CDR3 DNA follows: TGTGCCAGCAGTTTCTTTCTGGCAGAGACCCAGTACTTC.

The gene calls are TRBV7-6 and TRBJ2-3; 10 bases line up with TRBD2. Unmatched junction bases numbered 10, after V lost 5 bases and J lost 2 bases. Germline CDR1 SGHVS, CDR2 FNYEAQ. This CDR3 has 17 residues. The CDR3 spells CASSPYLAGAVTDTQYF. Written as DNA, the CDR3 is TGTGCCAGCAGCCCCTACCTAGCGGGAGCTGTCACAGATACGCAGTATTTT.

The rearrangement uses TRBV18 and TRBJ2-3, with no clear D. This CDR3 contains 13 residues. Trimming stripped 6 bases from V and 8 bases from J, with 15 bases between. CDR1 is KGHSH, CDR2 LQKENI, per germline. The CDR3 region has the DNA TGTGCCAGCTCCCCCTCTACCGAGTCTACGCAGTATTTT. Translated, it gives CASSPSTESTQYF. Looking up the rest from reference TRBV18 and TRBJ2-3 gives the full variable domain: NAGVMQNPRHLVRRRGQEARLRCSPMKGHSHVYWYRQLPEEGLKFMVYLQKENIIDESGMPKERFSAEFPKEGPSILRIQQVVRGDSAAYFCASSPSTESTQYFGPGTRLTVL.

This clonotype was detected only a few times. V usage is TRBV7-6 and J usage is TRBJ1-4; possible D gene TRBD1, 5 bases. The CDR3 extends over 21 amino acids. The germline gives CDR1 SGHVS, CDR2 FNYEAQ. Trimming took off 2 bases at V and 1 base at J, with 26 bases between the two ends. CDR3 in amino acids: CASSLPDPTGNARQTNEKLFF. The CDR3 nucleotides are TGTGCCAGCAGCTTACCCGACCCCACAGGAAACGCCCGGCAAACTAATGAAAAACTGTTTTTT. Full variable domain (missing parts from reference TRBV7-6 and TRBJ1-4): GAGVSQSPRYKVTKRGQDVALRCDPISGHVSLYWYRQALGQGPEFLTYFNYEAQQDKSGLPNDRFSAERPEGSISTLTIQRTEQRDSAMYRCASSLPDPTGNARQTNEKLFFGSGTQLSVL.

The rearrangement links TRBV30 to TRBJ2-3; D remains unclear. Germline CDR1 reads GTSNPN; CDR2 reads SVGIG (reference sequence). The CDR3 covers 11 residues. Trimming removed 0 bases at V and 8 bases at J, with 6 bases between. For the CDR3, the DNA is TGTGCCTGGAGTGTGATGGGTACGCAGTATTTT. Its translation: CAWSVMGTQYF.

There are a few counts of this clonotype. The V and J genes are TRBV18 and TRBJ1-1, with TRBD1 matching over 7 bases. The CDR3 has 16 residues. V was pared by 2 bases and J by 1 base, with 7 bases of the junction left unmatched. Germline V gene sequence: CDR1 KGHSH, CDR2 LQKENI. DNA for the CDR3: TGTGCCAGCTCACCATTGTCAGGGACAGAGAACACTGAAGCTTTCTTT. Translation gives CASSPLSGTENTEAFF.

The CDR3 here is CATSDGTAKIYNEQFF. The CDR3 DNA follows: TGTGCCACCAGTGATGGGACAGCTAAAATTTACAATGAGCAGTTCTTC. The V call is TRBV24-1, the J call TRBJ2-1; 7 positions agree with TRBD1. CDR3 length: 16 amino acids. V was pared by 3 bases and J by 4 bases, with 8 bases of the junction left unmatched. The V gene's germline CDR1 is KGHDR and CDR2 SFDVKD.

The chain recombines TRBV6-1 with TRBJ2-5; D is uncertain. Trimming took off 7 bases at V and 4 bases at J, with 16 bases between the two ends. This CDR3 spans 14 amino acids. Germline V lookup: CDR1 MNHNS, CDR2 SASEGT. The CDR3: CASIEAFWRETQYF. The CDR3 nucleotides read TGTGCCAGCATTGAGGCCTTCTGGCGAGAGACCCAGTACTTC.

The chain links TRBV29-1 to TRBJ2-7; 8 bases line up with TRBD1. There are 13 residues in the CDR3. Germline V CDR1 and CDR2: SQVTM, ANQGSEA. V dropped 6 bases and J dropped 6; count of bases not matched to a gene: 10. The CDR3 coding sequence is TGCAGCGTCAGAGGGACAGGCGCCCCCGAGCAGTACTTC. Encoded protein: CSVRGTGAPEQYF.

The rearrangement uses TRBV4-3 and TRBJ1-1, with 12 positions matching TRBD1. The CDR3 extends over 18 amino acids. Germline CDR1 reads LGHNA; CDR2 reads YSLEER. The trim removed 0 bases at V and 1 base at J, leaving 6 bases unmatched. The CDR3: CASSQEIGTGGENTEAFF. The DNA of the CDR3 is TGCGCCAGCAGCCAAGAGATAGGGACAGGGGGCGAGAACACTGAAGCTTTCTTT.

Only a few counts were recorded for this clonotype. The genes are TRBV4-1 and TRBJ2-2; D is perhaps TRBD2 (5 bases). The CDR3 covers 20 residues. Germline V gives CDR1 MGHRA, CDR2 YSYEKL. The ends were cut back, 1 base at V and 1 base at J, with 22 bases in the middle. CDR3 coding DNA: TGCGCCAGCAGCCAAGTGTCTCTGGGCTTGAGGGTGCGGAACACCGGGGAGCTGTTTTTT. This sequence encodes CASSQVSLGLRVRNTGELFF.